The following is a T cell receptor beta chain sequence with its context. Its antigen remains unidentified. Donors counted as nominally healthy when sampled, yet unrecorded immune exposures were likely. The record originates from a study of cytomegalovirus exposure and HLA in healthy donors. Study-wide results and limits: In an earlier analysis, most TCR beta V segments were productive about 90% or about 30% of the time.

The PCR employed 60 Vbeta primers together with 13 Jbeta primers. Produced via immunoSEQ multiplex PCR; TCRdb's table is partial and in-frame only. The profile shows under 150,000 clones, around three quarters of them singletons. The CDR3 spans 15 residues. Germline CDR1 SGDLS, CDR2 YYNGEE. The chain couples TRBV9 to TRBJ2-5; D may be TRBD1 (5 bases). The J call may be incorrect, as the DNA end agrees better with TRBJ2-7. This TCR was recovered from a man aged 40-49 years in good health and CMV-seropositive. Source material: PBMCs. CDR3: CASSVAGSPSYEQYF. As DNA, the CDR3 is TGTGCCAGCAGCGTAGCAGGGTCTCCCTCCTACGAGCAGTACTTC.